Each of the 2 T cell receptor beta chains below was sequenced from the same sample in a study of low-dose radiotherapy and immunotherapy resistance in tumors (dated by TCRdb to 2021 to 2024). The sample's time point label, in plain terms: after trial treatment. Interpreted using the paper, the treatment or condition label stands for: LDRT plus nivolumab, ipilimumab, low-dose cyclophosphamide and aspirin (RACIN trial). Data came from an Illumina HiSeq 2500. First-strand cDNA was synthesized with Superscript III and a set of TRAV- and TRBV-specific primers, covering both TCRalpha and TCRbeta chains. A roughly 20-cycle PCR with Phusion amplified the TCRs, pairing a constant-region primer with the adapter that was attached to the V primers. TCRdb trimmed the raw reads at Q25, called clones with MiXCR and kept productive beta chains. Each CDR3 protein gets just one entry, which takes the most common genes and DNA from the rows behind it. The sample table contains about 100,000 distinct CDR3 sequences; only one count was recorded for around 21% of them. Over 4% of the sample comes from the top ten.

Material: PBMCs, obtained after low-dose radiotherapy plus immunotherapy. These receptors all stem from a male donor with prostate cancer.

This clonotype was counted many times. This chain links TRBV20-1 with TRBJ1-3, with a tentative D call TRBD1 (5 bases). The V end lost 4 bases, the J end lost 0 bases, and 10 bases lay between the germline ends. There are 14 residues in the CDR3. Per the germline V gene, CDR1 is DFQATT and CDR2 is SNEGSKA (reference sequence). The CDR3 bases are TGCAGTGCTACGGGGGGGGACTCTGGAAACACCATATATTTT. The encoded protein is CSATGGDSGNTIYF.

This clonotype was observed at least ten times. This chain links TRBV12-3 or TRBV12-4 with TRBJ2-3, with 12 bases fitting TRBD1. The CDR3 runs 18 residues. V lost 6 bases to trimming and J lost 0 bases; unmatched junction nucleotides: 10. The CDR3 is CASRGRGQGASSTDTQYF. The CDR3 bases are TGTGCCAGCAGGGGGCGGGGACAGGGGGCCTCTAGCACAGATACGCAGTATTTT.